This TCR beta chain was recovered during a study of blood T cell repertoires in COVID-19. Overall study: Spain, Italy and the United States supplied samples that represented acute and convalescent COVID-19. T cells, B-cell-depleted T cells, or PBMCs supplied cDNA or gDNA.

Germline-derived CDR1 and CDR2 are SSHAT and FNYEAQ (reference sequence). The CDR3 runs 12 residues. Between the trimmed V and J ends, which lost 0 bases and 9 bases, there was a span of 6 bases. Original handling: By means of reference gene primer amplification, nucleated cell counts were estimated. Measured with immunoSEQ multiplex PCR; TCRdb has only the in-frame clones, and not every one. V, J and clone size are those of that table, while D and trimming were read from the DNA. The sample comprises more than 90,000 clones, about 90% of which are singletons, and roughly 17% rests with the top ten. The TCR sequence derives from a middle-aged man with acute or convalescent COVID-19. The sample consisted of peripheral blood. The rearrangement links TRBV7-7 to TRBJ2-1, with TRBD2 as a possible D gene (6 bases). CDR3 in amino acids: CASSLAGGEQFF. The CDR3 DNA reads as TGTGCCAGCAGCTTAGCGGGGGGTGAGCAGTTCTTC. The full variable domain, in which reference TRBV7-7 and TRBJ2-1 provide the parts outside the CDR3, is GAGVSQSPRYKVTKRGQDVTLRCDPISSHATLYWYQQALGQGPEFLTYFNYEAQPDKSGLPSDRFSAERPEGSISTLTIQRTEQRDSAMYRCASSLAGGEQFFGPGTRLTVL.